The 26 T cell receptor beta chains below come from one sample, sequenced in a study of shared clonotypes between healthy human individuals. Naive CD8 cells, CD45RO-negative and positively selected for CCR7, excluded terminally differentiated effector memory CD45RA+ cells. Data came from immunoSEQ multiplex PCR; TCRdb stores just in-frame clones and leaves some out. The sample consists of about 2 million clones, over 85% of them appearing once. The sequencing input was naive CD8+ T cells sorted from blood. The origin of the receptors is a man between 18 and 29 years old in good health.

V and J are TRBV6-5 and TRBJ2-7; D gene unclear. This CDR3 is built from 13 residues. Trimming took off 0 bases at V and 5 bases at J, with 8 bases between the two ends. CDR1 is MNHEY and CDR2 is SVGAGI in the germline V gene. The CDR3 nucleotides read TGTGCCAGCAGTTACTCGCTTCTAAACGAGCAGTACTTC. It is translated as CASSYSLLNEQYF.

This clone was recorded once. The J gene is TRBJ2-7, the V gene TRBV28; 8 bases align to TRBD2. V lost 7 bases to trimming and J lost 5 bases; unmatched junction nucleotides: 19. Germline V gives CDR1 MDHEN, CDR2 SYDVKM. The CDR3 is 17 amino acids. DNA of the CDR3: TGTGCCAGCACTCATCAAGGGGTAACGGCGGGAGGACACGAGCAGTACTTC. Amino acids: CASTHQGVTAGGHEQYF.

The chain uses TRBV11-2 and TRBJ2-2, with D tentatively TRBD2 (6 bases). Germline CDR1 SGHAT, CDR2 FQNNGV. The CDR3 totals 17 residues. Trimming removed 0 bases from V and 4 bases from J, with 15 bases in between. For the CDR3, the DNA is TGTGCCAGCAGCTTAGACCCCCCGGGGGTCGGCACCGGGGAGCTGTTTTTT. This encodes CASSLDPPGVGTGELFF.

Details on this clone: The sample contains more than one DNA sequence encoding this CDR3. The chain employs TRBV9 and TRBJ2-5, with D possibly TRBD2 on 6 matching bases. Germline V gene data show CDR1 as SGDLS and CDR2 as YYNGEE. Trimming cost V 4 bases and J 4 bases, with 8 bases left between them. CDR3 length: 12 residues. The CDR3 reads CASSPGGETQYF. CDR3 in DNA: TGTGCCAGCAGCCCCGGGGGAGAGACCCAGTACTTC.

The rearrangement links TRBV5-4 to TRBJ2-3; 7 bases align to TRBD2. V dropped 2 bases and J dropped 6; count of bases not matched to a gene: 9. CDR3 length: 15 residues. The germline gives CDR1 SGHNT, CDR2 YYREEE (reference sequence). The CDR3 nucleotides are TGTGCCAGCAGCTTCGGCGGGAGCGCGTTCGATACGCAGTATTTT. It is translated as CASSFGGSAFDTQYF.

The CDR3 loop is CASSYDSRGEDEKLFF. The CDR3 DNA reads as TGCGCCAGCAGCTACGACTCCAGGGGAGAAGATGAAAAACTGTTTTTT. The V call is TRBV5-1, the J call TRBJ1-4; D possibly corresponds to TRBD1 (6 bases). This CDR3 contains 16 residues. Germline-derived CDR1 and CDR2 are SGHRS and YFSETQ. The V and J ends lost 3 bases and 6 bases respectively, with 18 bases between them.

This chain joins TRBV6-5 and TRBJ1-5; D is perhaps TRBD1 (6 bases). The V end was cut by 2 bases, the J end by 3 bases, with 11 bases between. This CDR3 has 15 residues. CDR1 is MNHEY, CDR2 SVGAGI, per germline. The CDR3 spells CASSYRVGANQPQHF. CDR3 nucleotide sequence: TGTGCCAGCAGTTACCGAGTGGGGGCCAATCAGCCCCAGCATTTT.

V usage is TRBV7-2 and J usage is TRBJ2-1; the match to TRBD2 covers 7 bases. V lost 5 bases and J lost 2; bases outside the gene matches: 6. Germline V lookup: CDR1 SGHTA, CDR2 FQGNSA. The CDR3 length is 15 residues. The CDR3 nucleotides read TGTGCCAGCAGCCTTACTAGCGACCCCTACAATGAGCAGTTCTTC. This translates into CASSLTSDPYNEQFF. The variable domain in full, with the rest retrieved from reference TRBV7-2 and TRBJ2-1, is GAGVSQSPSNKVTEKGKDVELRCDPISGHTALYWYRQSLGQGLEFLIYFQGNSAPDKSGLPSDRFSAERTGGSVSTLTIQRTQQEDSAVYLCASSLTSDPYNEQFFGPGTRLTVL.

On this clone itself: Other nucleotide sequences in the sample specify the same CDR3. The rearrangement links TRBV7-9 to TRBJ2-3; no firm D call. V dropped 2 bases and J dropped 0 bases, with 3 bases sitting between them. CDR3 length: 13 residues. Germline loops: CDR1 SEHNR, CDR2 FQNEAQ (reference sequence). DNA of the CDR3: TGTGCCAGCAGCTTACCCAGCACAGATACGCAGTATTTT. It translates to CASSLPSTDTQYF.

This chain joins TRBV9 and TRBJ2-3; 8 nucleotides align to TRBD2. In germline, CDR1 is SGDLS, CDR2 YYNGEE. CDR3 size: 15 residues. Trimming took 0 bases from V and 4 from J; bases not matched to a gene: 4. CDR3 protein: CASSVAAGGSDTQYF. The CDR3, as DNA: TGTGCCAGCAGCGTAGCGGCGGGAGGTTCAGATACGCAGTATTTT.

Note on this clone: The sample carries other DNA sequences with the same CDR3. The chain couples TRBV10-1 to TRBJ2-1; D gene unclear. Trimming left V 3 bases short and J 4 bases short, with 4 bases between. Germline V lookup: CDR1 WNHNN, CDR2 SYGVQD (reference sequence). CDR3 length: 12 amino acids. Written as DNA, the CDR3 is TGCGCCAGCAGTGACGGGTACAATGAGCAGTTCTTC. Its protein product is CASSDGYNEQFF.

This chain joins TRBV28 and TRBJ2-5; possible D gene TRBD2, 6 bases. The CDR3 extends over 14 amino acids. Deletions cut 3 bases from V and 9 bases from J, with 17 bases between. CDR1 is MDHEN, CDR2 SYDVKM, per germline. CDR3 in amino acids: CASSFGMQTGAQYF. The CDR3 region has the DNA TGTGCCAGCAGTTTTGGCATGCAGACGGGGGCCCAGTACTTC.

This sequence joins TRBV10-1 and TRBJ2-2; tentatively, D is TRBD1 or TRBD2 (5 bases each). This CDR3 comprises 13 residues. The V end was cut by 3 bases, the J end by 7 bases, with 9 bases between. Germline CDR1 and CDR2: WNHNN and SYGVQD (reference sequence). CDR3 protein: CASSDWGSGELFF. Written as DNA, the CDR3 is TGCGCCAGCAGTGATTGGGGGAGCGGGGAGCTGTTTTTT.

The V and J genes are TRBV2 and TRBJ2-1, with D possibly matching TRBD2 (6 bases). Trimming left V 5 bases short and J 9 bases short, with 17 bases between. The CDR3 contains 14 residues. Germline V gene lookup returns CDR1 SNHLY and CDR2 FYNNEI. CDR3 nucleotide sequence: TGTGCCAGCAGTCCCGTGGGGGGTGGCGCTGAGCAGTTCTTC. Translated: CASSPVGGGAEQFF.

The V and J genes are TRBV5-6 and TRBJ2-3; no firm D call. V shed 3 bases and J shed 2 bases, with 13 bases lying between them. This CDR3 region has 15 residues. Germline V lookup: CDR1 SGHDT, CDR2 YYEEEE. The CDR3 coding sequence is TGTGCCAGCAGCTGGGATGGGGATAACACAGATACGCAGTATTTT. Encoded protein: CASSWDGDNTDTQYF.

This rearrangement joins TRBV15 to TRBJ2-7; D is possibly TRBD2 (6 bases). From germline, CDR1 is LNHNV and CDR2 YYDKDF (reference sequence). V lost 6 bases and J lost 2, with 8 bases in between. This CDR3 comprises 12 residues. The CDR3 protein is CATRGLTYEQYF. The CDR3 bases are TGTGCCACCAGAGGACTAACCTACGAGCAGTACTTC.

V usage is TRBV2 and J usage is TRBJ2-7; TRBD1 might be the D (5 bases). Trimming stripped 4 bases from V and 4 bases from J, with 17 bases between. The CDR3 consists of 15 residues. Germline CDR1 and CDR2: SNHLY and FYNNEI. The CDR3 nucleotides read TGTGCCAGCAGTGTATGGCAGGGAAGTGTGTACGAGCAGTACTTC. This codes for CASSVWQGSVYEQYF.

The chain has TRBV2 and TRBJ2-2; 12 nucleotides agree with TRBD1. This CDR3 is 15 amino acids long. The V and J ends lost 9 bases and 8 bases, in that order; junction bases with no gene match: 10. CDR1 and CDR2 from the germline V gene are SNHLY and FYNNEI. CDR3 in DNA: TGTGCCAGTCAGCGGGGACAGGGGGCTCTGGGGGAGCTGTTTTTT. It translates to CASQRGQGALGELFF.

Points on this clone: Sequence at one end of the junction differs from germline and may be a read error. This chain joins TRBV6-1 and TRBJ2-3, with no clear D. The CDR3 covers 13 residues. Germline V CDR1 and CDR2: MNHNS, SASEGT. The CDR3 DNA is TGTGCCAGCAGCGAAGGTTTGGGGGATACGCAGTATTTT. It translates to CASSEGLGDTQYF.

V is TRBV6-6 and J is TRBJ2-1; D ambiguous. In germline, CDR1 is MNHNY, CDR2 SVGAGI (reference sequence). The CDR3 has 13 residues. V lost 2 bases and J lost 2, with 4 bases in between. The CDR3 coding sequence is TGTGCCAGCAGTTACGGGGCCTACAATGAGCAGTTCTTC. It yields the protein CASSYGAYNEQFF.

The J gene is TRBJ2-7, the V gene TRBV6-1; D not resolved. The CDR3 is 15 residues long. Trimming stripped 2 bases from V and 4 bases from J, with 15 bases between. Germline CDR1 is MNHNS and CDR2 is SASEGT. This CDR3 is CASSEFGSSWYEQYF. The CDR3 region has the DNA TGTGCCAGCAGTGAATTTGGCAGCAGTTGGTACGAGCAGTACTTC.

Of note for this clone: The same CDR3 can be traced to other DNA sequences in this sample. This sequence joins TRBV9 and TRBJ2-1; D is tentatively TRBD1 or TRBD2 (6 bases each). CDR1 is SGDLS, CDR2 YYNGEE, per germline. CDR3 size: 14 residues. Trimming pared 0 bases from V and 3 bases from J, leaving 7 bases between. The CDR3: CASSVEGGYNEQFF. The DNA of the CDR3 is TGTGCCAGCAGCGTAGAGGGGGGCTACAATGAGCAGTTCTTC.

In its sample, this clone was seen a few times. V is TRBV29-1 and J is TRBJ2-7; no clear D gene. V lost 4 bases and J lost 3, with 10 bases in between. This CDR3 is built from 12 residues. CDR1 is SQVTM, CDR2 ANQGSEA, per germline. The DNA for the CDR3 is TGCAGCGTTGGTGTCACGGGCTACGAGCAGTACTTC. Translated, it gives CSVGVTGYEQYF.

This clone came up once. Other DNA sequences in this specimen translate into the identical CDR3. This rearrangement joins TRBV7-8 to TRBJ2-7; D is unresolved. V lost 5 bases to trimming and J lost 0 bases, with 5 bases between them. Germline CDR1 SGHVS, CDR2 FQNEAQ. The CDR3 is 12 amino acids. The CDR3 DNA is TGTGCCAGCAGCCCATCCTCCTACGAGCAGTACTTC. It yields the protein CASSPSSYEQYF.

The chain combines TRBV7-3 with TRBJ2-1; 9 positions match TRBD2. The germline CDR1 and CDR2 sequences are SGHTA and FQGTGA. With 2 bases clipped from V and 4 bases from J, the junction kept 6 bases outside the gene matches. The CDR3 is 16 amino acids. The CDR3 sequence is CASSLLAGASYNEQFF. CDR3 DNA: TGTGCCAGCAGCTTATTAGCGGGGGCGTCGTACAATGAGCAGTTCTTC.

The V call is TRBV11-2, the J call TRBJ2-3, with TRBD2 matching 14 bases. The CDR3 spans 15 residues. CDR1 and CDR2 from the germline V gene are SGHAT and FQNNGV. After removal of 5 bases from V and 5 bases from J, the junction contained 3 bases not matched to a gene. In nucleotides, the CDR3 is TGTGCCAGCAGCGTCGGGACTAGCGGGGGAGATACGCAGTATTTT. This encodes CASSVGTSGGDTQYF.